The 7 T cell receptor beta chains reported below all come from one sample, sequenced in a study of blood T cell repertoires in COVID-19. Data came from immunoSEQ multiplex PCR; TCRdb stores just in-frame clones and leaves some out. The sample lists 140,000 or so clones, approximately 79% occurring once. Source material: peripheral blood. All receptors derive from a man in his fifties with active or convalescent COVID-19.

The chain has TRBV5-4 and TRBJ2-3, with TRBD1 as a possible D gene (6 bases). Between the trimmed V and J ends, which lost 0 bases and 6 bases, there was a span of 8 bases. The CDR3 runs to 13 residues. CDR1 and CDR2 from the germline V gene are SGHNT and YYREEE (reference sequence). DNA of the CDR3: TGTGCCAGCAGCTTGGGGGGGCGGGATACGCAGTATTTT. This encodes CASSLGGRDTQYF.

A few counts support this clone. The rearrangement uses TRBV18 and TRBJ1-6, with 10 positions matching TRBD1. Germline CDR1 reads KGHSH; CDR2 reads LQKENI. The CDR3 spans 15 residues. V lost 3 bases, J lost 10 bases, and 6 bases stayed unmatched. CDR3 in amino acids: CASSPYGTGESPLHF. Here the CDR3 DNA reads TGTGCCAGCTCACCCTATGGGACAGGGGAGTCACCCCTCCACTTT.

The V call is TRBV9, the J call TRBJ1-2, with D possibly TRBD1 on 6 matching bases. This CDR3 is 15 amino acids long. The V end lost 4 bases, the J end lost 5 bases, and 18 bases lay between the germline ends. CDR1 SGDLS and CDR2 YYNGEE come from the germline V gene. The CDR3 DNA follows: TGTGCCAGCAGCAACCTCAACAGGGAATCGTATGGCTACACCTTC. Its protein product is CASSNLNRESYGYTF.

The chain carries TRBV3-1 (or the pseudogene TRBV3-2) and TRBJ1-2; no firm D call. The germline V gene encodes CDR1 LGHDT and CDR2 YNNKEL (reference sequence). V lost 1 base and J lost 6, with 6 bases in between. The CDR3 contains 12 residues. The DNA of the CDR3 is TGTGCCAGCAGCCAAGGACGGGATGGCTACACCTTC. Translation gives CASSQGRDGYTF.

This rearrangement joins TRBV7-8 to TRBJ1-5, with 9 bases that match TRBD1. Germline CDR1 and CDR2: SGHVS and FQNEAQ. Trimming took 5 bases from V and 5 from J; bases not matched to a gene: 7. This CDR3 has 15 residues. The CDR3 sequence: CASSPIRDRDQPQHF. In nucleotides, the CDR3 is TGTGCCAGCAGCCCTATCCGGGACAGGGATCAGCCCCAGCATTTT.

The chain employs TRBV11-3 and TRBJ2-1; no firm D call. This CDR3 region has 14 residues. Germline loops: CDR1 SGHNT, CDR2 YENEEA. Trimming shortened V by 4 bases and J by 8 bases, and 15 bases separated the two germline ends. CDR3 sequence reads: CASSSASTSYEQFF. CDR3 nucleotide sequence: TGTGCCAGCAGCTCCGCGTCTACCTCCTATGAGCAGTTCTTC.

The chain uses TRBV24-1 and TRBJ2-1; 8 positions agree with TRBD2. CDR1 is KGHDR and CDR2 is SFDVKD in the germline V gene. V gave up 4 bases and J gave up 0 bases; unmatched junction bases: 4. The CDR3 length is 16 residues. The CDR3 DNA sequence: TGTGCCACCAGTGACTCCGGGACTAGCTCCTACAATGAGCAGTTCTTC. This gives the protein CATSDSGTSSYNEQFF.